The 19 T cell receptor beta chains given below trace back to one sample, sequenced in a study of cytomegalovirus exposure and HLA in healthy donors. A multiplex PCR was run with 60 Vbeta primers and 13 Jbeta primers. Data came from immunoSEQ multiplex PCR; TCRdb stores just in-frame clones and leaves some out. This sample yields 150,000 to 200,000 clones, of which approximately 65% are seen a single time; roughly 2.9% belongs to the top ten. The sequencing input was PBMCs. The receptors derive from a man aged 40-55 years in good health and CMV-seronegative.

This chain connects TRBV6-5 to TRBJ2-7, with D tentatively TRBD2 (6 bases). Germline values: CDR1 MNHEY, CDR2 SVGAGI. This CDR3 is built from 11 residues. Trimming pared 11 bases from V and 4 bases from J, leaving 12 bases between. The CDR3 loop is CAVGDSYEQYF. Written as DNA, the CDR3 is TGTGCCGTTGGGGACTCGTACGAGCAGTACTTC.

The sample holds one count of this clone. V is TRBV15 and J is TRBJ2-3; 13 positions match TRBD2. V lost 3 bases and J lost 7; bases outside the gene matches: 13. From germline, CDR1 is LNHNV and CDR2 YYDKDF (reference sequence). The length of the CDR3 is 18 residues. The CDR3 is CATSSHGLAGDLTNTQYF. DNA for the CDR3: TGTGCCACCAGCAGTCACGGACTAGCGGGGGACCTAACAAATACGCAGTATTTT.

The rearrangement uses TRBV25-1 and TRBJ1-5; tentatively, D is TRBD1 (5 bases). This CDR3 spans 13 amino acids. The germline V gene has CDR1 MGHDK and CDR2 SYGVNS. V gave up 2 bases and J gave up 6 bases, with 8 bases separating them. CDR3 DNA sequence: TGTGCCAGCAGTGAACAGGGAGGTCAGCCCCAGCATTTT. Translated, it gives CASSEQGGQPQHF.

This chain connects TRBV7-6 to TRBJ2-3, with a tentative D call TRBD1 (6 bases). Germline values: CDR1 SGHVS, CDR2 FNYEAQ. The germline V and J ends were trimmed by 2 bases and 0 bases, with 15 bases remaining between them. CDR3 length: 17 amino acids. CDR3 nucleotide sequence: TGTGCCAGCAGCTTACCCTTAACAGGGTCTAGCACAGATACGCAGTATTTT. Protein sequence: CASSLPLTGSSTDTQYF.

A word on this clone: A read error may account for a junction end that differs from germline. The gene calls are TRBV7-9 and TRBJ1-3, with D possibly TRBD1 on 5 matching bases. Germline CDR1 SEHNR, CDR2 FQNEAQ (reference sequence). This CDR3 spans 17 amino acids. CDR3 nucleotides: TGTTCCAGCAGCCAAACCTGGGGCAGGACCTCTGGAAACACCATATATTTT. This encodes CSSSQTWGRTSGNTIYF.

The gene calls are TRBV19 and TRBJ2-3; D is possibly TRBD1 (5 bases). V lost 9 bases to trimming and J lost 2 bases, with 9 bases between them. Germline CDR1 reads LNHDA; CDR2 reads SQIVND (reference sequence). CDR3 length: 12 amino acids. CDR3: CASRDYTDTQYF. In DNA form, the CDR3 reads TGTGCCAGCAGGGATTACACAGATACGCAGTATTTT.

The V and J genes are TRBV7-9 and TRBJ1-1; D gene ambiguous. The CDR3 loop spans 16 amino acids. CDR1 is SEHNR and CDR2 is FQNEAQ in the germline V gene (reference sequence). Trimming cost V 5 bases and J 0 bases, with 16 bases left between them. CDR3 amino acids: CASSRPLDIMNTEAFF. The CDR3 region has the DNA TGTGCCAGCAGCCGACCCCTAGATATCATGAACACTGAAGCTTTCTTT.

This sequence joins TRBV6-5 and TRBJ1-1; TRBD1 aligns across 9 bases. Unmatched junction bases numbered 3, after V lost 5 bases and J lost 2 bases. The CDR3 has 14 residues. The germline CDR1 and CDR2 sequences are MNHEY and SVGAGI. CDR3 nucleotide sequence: TGTGCCAGCAGTACGACAGGGGGAAACACTGAAGCTTTCTTT. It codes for CASSTTGGNTEAFF.

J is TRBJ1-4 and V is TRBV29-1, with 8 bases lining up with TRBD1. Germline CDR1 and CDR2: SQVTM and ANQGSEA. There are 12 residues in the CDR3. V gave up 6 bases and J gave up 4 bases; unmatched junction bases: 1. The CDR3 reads CSVDRGNEKLFF. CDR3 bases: TGCAGCGTCGACAGGGGTAATGAAAAACTGTTTTTT.

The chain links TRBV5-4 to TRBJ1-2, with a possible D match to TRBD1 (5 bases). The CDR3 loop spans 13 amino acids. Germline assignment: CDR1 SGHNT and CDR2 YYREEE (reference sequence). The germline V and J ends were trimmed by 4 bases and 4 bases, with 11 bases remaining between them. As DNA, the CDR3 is TGTGCCAGCAGCCCGCGGGGGGGCTATGGCTACACCTTC. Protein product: CASSPRGGYGYTF.

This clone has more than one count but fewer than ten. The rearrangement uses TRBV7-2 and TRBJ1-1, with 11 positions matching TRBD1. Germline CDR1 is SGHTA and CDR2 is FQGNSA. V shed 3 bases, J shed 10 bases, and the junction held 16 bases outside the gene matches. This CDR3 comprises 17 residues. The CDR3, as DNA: TGTGCCAGCAGCTTTAAAGGCGGGGAGGACAGGGGGCGCATAGCTTTCTTT. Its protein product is CASSFKGGEDRGRIAFF.

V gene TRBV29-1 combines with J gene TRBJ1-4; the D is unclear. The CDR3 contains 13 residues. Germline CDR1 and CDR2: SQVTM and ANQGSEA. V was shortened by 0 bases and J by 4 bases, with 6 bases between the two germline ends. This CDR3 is CSVEDEGNEKLFF. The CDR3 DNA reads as TGCAGCGTTGAAGATGAGGGTAATGAAAAACTGTTTTTT. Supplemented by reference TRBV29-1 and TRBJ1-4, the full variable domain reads SAVISQKPSRDICQRGTSLTIQCQVDSQVTMMFWYRQQPGQSLTLIATANQGSEATYESGFVIDKFPISRPNLTFSTLTVSNMSPEDSSIYLCSVEDEGNEKLFFGSGTQLSVL.

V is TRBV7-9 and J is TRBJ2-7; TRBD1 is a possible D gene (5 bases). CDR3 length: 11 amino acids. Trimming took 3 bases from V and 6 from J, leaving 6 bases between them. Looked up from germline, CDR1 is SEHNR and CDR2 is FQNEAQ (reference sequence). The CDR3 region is CASSFRGEQYF. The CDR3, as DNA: TGTGCCAGCAGCTTTAGGGGCGAGCAGTACTTC.

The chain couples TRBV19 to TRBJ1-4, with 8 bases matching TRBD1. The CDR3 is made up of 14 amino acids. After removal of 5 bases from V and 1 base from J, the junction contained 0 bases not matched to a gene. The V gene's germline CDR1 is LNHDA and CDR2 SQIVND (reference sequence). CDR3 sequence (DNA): TGTGCCAGTAGTGACAGGGGAACTAATGAAAAACTGTTTTTT. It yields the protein CASSDRGTNEKLFF.

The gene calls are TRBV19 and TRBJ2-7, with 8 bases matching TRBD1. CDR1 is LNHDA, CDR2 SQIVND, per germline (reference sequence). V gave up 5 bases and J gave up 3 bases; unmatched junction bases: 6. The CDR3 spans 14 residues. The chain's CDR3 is CASSGQGLYYEQYF. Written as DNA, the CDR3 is TGTGCCAGTAGTGGACAGGGTCTATACTACGAGCAGTACTTC.

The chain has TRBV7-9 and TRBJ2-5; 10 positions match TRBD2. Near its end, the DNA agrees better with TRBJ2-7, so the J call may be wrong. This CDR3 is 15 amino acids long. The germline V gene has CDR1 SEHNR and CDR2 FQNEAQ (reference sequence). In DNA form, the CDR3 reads TGTGCCAGCAGTCCCGGACTAGCGGAGGCCTACGAGCAGTACTTC. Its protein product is CASSPGLAEAYEQYF.

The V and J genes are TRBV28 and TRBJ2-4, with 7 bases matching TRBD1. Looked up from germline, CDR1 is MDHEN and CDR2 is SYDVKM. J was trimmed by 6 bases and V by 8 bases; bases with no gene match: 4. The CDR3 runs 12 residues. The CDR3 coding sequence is TGTGCCAGCTCACACAGGGGAAACATTCAGTACTTC. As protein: CASSHRGNIQYF.

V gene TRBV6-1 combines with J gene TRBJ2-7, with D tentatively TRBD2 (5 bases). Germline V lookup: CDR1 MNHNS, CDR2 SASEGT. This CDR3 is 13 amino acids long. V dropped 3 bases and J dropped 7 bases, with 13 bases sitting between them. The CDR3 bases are TGTGCCAGCAGTGACTTACCGGGAAGAGAGCAGTACTTC. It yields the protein CASSDLPGREQYF.

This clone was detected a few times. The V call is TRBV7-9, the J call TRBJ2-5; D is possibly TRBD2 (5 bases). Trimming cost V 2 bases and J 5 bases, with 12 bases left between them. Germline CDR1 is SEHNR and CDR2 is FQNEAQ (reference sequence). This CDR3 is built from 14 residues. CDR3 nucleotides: TGTGCCAGCAGCTTAAAGTCCAGCGGTGAGACCCAGTACTTC. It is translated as CASSLKSSGETQYF. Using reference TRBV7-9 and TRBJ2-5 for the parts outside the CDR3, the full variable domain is DTGVSQNPRHKITKRGQNVTFRCDPISEHNRLYWYRQTLGQGPEFLTYFQNEAQLEKSRLLSDRFSAERPKGSFSTLEIQRTEQGDSAMYLCASSLKSSGETQYFGPGTRLLVL.